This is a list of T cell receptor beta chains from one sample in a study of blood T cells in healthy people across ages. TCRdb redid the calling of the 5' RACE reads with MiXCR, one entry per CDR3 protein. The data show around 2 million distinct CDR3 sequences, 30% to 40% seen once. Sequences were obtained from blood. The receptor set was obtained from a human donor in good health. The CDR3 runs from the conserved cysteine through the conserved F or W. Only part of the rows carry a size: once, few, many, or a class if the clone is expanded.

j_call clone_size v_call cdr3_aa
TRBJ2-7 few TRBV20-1 CSATDRVNEQYF
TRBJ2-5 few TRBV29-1 CSVALTQETQYF
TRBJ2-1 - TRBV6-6 CASSRHGGGEQFF
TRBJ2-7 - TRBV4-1 CASSQVGNPPEQYF
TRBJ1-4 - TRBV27 CASSFTPGQLPNEKLFF
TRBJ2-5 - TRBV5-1 CASKVAETQYF
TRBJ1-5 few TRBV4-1 CASSQAIRGTPKWHSNQPQHF
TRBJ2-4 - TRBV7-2 CASSIPSGEQYF
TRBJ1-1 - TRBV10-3 CAISEWTGGMNTEAFF
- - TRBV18 CASSLIDRQETQYF
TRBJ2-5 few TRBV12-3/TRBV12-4 CAIGTLETQYF
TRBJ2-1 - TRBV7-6 CASSSPQGLSYNEQFF
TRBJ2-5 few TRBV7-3 CASSPGQLPLQETQYF
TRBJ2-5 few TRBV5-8 CASSSIPGGYETQYF
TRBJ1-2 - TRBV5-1 CASSFPGPSEVGYTF
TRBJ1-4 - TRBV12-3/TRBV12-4 CASSRGLGEKLFF
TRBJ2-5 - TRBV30 CAWGRPPGEQYF
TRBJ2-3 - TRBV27 CASSPLDRVGDTQYF
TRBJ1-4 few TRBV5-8 CASSLGQGLGTNEKLFF
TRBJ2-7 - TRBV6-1 CASSDLTVTYEQYF
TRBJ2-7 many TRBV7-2 CASSPDRIRSYEQYF
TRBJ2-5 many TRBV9 CASSVQGYQETQYF
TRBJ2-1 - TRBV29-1 CSVDWWSGGNEQFF
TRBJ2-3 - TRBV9 CASSARMGTGGADTQYF
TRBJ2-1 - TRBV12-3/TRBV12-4 CASSLPRSNNEQFF
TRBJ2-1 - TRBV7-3 CASSRTIGEQFF
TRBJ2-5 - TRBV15 CATSRVGGGDMAETQYF
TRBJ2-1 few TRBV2 CASSSGQGYHNEQFF
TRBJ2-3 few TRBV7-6 CASSFRDRGIDTQYF
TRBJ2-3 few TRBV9 CASSVGLELTDTQYF
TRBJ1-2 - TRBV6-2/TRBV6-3 CASSYASIPYGYTF
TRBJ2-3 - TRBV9 CASRDQWDTQYF
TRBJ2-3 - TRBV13 CASSSVYSRTDTQYF
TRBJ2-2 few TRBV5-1 CASSLEPGQGIAGELFF
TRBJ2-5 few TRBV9 CASSARQGGRETQYF
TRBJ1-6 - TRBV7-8 CASSLIGLSGNSPLHF
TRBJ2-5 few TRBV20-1 CSARDSRTQETQYF
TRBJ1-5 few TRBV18 CASSPGQLSGNQPQHF
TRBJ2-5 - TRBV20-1 CSAAGTGGVGEQYF
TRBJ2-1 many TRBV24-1 CATTWANEQFF
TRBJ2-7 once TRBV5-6 CASSLFQGSLSYEQYF
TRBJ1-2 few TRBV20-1 CSARRVVTGRSYGYTF
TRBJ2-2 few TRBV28 CASLAGGFGTGELFF
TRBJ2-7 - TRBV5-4 CASNAGAGGRYEQYF
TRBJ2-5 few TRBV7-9 CASSSHRVRETQYF
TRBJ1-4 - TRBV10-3 CAISELARRDQNEKLFF